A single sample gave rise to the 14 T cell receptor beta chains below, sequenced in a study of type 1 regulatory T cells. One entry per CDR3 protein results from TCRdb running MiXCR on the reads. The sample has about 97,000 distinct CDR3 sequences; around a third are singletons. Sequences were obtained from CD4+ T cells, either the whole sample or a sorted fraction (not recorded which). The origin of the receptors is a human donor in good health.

CDR3 DNA sequence: TGTGCCAGCTCACCGACTACAGGGTCTAGCAATCAGCCCCAGCATTTT. Translated: CASSPTTGSSNQPQHF. This chain joins TRBV18 and TRBJ1-5; perhaps TRBD1 as D (6 bases). V gave up 3 bases and J gave up 0 bases, with 12 bases separating them. Germline V gene data show CDR1 as KGHSH and CDR2 as LQKENI. The CDR3 is 16 amino acids.

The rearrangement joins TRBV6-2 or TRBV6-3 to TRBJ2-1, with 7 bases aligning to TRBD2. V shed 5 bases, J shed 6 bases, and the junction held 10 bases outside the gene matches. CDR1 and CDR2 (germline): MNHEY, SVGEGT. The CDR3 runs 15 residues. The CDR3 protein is CASSRIGGSVNEQFF. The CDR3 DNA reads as TGTGCCAGCAGTAGAATTGGCGGGAGTGTCAATGAGCAGTTCTTC.

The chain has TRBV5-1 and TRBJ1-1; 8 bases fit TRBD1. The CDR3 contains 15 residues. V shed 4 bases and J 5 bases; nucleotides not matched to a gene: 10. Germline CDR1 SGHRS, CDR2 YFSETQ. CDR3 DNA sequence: TGCGCCAGCAGCCCCGGACAGGGTGGAATAACTGAAGCTTTCTTT. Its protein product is CASSPGQGGITEAFF.

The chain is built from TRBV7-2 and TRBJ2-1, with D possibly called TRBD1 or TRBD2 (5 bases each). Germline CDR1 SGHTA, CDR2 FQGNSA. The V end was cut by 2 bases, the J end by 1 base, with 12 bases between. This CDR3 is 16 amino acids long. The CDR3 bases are TGTGCCAGCAGCTTACAATCCGGGGCATCCTACAATGAGCAGTTCTTC. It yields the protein CASSLQSGASYNEQFF.

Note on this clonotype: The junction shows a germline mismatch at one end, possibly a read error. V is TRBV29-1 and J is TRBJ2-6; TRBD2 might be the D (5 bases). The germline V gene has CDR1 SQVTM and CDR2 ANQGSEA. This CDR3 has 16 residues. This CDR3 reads CIVERIGVPGANVLTF. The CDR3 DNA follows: TGCATCGTTGAGAGGATCGGGGTACCTGGGGCCAACGTCCTGACTTTC.

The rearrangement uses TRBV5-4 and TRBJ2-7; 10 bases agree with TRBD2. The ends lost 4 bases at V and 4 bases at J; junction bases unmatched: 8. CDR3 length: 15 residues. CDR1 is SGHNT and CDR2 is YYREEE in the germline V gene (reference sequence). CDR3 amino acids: CASSRATSGSYEQYF. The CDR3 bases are TGTGCCAGCAGCCGGGCGACTAGCGGGTCTTACGAGCAGTACTTC.

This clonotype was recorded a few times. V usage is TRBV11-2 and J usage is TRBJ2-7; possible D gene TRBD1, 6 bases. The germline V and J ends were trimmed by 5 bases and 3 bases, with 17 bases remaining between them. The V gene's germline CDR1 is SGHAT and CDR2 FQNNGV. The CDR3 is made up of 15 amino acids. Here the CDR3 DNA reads TGTGCCAGCAGCCTGGATAGACAGGAGATCTACGAGCAGTACTTC. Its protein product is CASSLDRQEIYEQYF.

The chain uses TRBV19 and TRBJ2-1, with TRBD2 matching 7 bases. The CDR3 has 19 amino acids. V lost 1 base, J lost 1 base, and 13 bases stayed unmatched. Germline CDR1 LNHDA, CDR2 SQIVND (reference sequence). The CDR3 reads CASSIAGLGGRASYNEQFF. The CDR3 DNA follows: TGTGCCAGTAGTATAGCCGGCTTGGGCGGGAGAGCATCCTACAATGAGCAGTTCTTC.

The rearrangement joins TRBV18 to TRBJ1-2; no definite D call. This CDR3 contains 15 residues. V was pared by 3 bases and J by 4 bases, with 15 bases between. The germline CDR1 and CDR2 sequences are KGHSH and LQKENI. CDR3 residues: CASSPDGIGFYGYTF. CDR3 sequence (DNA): TGTGCCAGCTCACCTGACGGGATAGGCTTCTATGGCTACACCTTC.

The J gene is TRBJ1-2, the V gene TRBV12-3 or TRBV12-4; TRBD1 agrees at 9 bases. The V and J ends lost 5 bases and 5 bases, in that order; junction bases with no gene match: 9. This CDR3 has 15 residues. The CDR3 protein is CASSQLNRGQYGYTF. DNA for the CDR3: TGTGCCAGCAGTCAATTAAACAGGGGGCAATATGGCTACACCTTC.

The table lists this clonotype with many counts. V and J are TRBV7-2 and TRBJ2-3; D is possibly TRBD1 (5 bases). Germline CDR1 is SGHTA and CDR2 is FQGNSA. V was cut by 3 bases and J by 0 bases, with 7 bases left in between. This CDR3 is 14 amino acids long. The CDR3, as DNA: TGTGCCAGCAGCTTGGGGCCTAGCACAGATACGCAGTATTTT. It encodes CASSLGPSTDTQYF.

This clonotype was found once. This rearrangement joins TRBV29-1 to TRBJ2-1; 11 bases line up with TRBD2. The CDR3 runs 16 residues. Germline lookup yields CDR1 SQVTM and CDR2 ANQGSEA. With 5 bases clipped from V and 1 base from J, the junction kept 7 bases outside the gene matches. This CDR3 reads CSVRTTSGSSYNEQFF. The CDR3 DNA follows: TGCAGCGTTCGAACCACTAGCGGGAGTTCCTACAATGAGCAGTTCTTC.

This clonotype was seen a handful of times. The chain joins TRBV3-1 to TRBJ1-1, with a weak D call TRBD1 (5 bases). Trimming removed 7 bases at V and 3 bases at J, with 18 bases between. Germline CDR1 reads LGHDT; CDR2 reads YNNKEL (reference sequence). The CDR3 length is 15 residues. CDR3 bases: TGTGCCAGCACCCCCCTAGCCGGAGGGGACACTGAAGCTTTCTTT. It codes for CASTPLAGGDTEAFF. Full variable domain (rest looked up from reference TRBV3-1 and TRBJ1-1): DTAVSQTPKYLVTQMGNDKSIKCEQNLGHDTMYWYKQDSKKFLKIMFSYNNKELIINETVPNRFSPKSPDKAHLNLHINSLELGDSAVYFCASTPLAGGDTEAFFGQGTRLTVV.

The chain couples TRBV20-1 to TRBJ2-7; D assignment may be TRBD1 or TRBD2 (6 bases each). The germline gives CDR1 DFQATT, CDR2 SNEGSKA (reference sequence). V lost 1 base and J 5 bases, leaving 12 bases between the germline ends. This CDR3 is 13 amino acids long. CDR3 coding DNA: TGCAGTGCTAGAGCCGGGGGCTTTGACGAGCAGTACTTC. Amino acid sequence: CSARAGGFDEQYF.